This TCR beta chain was captured by sequencing in a study of T cells in Graves' hyperthyroidism and ophthalmopathy. TCR beta CDR3 sequences were amplified from RNA transcripts. HTBI primers were employed in a first-round RT-PCR of the TCR CDR3. One entry per CDR3 protein results from TCRdb running MiXCR on the multiplex PCR reads. The top ten clones hold 25% to 30% of a sample with 400,000 or so distinct CDR3 sequences, around 15% of them seen once. V was pared by 4 bases and J by 0 bases, with 10 bases between. The CDR3 is 15 amino acids. The material sequenced was blood. This chain connects TRBV12-3 or TRBV12-4 to TRBJ1-3, with unresolved D. This receptor was taken from a man over 45 with Graves' ophthalmopathy. The CDR3 region is CASSYVSRSGNTIYF. CDR3 coding DNA: TGTGCCAGCAGTTATGTGTCACGCTCTGGAAACACCATATATTTT.